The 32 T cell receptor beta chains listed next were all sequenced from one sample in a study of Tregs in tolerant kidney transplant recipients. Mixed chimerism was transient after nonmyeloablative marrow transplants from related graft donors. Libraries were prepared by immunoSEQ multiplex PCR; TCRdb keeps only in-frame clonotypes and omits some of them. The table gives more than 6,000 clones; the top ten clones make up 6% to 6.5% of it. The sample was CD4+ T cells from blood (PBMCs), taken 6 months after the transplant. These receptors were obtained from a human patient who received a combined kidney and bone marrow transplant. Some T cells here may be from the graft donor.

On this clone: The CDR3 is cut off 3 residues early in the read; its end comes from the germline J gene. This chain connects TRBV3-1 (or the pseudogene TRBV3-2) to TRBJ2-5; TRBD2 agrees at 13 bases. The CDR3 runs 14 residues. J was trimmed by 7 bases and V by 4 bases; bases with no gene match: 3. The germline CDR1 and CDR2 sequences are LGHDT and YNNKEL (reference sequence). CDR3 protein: CASSPRLAGGTQYF. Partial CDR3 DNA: TGTGCCAGCAGCCCACGACTAGCGGGAGGGACC.

Here the CDR3 reads CASSLTTGSSSGYTF. The sequenced CDR3 bases are TGTGCCAGCAGCTTAACGACAGGGTCCTCCTCTGGC. This chain joins TRBV7-9 and TRBJ1-2, with TRBD1 identical over 7 bases. The CDR3 is cut off 3 residues early in the read; its end comes from the germline J gene. V was pared by 2 bases and J by 7 bases, with 10 bases of the junction left unmatched. Germline CDR1 and CDR2: SEHNR and FQNEAQ (reference sequence). This CDR3 has 15 residues.

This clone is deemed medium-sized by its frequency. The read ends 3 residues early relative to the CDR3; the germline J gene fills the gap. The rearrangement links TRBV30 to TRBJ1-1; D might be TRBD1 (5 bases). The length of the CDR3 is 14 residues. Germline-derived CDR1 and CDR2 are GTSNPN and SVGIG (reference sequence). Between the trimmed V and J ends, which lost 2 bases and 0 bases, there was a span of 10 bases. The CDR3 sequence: CAWSPDIMNTEAFF. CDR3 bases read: TGTGCCTGGAGTCCGGACATCATGAACACTGAA.

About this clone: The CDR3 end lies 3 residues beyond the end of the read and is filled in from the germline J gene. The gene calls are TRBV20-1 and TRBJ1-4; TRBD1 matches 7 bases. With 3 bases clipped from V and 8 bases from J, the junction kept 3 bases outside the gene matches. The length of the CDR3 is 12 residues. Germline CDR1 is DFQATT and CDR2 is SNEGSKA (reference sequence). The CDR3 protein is CSARSRGEKLFF. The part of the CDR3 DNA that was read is TGCAGTGCTAGGTCCAGGGGGGAAAAA.

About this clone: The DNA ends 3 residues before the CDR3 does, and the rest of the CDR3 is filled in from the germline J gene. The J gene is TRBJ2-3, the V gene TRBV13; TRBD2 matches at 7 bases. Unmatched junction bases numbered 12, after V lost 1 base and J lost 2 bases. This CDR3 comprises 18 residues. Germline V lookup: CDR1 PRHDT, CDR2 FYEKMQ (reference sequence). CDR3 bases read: TGTGCCAGCAGCTTAGTACTAGCGTTCCCCTCAAACACAGATACG. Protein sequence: CASSLVLAFPSNTDT. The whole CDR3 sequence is CASSLVLAFPSNTDTQYF.

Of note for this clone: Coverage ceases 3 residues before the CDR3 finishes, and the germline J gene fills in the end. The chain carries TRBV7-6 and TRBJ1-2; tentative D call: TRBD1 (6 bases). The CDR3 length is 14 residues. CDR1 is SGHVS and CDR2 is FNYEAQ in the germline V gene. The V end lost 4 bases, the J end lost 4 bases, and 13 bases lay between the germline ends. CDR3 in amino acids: CASSSQGSGYGYTF. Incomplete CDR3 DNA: TGTGCCAGCAGCTCACAGGGAAGTGGCTATGGC.

The CDR3 is CASSKGPYQPQHF. CDR3 bases read: TGTGCCAGCAGTAAAGGGCCGTATCAGCCC. The chain joins TRBV2 to TRBJ1-5, with D hard to call. The read stops 3 residues short of the end of the CDR3; the missing end is completed from the germline J gene. The V gene's germline CDR1 is SNHLY and CDR2 FYNNEI. With 5 bases removed from V and 5 bases from J, the gap between germline ends came to 10 bases. This CDR3 contains 13 residues.

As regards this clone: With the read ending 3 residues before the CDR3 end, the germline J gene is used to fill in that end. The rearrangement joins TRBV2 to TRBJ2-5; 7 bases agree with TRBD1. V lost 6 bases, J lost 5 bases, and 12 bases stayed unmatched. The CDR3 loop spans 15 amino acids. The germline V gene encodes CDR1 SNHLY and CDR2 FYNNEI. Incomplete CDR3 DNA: TGTGCCAGCAGCACCGGACAGGCTGGAAGGGAGACC. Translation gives CASSTGQAGRET. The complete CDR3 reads CASSTGQAGRETQYF.

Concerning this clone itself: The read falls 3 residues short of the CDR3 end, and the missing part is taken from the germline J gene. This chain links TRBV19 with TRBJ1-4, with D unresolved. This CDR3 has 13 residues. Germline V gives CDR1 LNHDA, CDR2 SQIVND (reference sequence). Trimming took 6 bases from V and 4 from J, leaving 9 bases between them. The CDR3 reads CASSEQINEKLFF. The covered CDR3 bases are TGTGCCAGTAGCGAACAGATTAATGAAAAA.

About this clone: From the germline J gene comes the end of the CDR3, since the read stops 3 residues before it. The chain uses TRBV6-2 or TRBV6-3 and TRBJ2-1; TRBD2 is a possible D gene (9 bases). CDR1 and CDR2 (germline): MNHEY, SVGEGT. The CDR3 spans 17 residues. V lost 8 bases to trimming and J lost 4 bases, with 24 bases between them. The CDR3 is CASSGQARREGYNEQFF. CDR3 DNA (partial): TGTGCCAGCTCGGGACAGGCGAGGCGGGAGGGATACAATGAG.

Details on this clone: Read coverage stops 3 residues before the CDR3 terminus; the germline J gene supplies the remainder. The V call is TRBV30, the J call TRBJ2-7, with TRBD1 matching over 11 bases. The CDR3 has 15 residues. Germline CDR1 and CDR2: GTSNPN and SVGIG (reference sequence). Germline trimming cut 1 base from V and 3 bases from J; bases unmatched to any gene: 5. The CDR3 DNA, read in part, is TGTGCCTGGAGTGGCAAGGGACAGGGGGACTACGAG. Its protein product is CAWSGKGQGDYE. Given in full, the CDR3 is CAWSGKGQGDYEQYF.

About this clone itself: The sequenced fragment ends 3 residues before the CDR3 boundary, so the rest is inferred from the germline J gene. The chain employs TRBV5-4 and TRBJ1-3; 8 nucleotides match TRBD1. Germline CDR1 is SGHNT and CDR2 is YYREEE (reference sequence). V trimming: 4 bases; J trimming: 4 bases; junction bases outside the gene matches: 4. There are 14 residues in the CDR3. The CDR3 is CASSNQGAGNTIYF. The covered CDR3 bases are TGTGCCAGCAGCAATCAGGGGGCCGGAAACACC.

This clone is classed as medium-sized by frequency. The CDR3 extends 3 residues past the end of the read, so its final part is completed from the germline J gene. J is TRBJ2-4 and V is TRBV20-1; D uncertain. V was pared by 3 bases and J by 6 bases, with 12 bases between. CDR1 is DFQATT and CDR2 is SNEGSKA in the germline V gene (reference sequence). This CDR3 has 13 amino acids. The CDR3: CSASPAVRNIQYF. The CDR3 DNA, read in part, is TGCAGTGCTAGTCCCGCAGTAAGAAACATT.

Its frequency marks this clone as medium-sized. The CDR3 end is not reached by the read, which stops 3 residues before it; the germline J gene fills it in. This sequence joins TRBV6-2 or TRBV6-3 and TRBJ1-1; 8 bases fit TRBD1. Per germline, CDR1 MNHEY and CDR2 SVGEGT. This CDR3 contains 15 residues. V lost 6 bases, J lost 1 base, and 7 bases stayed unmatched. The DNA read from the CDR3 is TGTGCCAGCAGATTTCTGGACAGGGCGAACACTGAA. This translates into CASRFLDRANTE. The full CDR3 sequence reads CASRFLDRANTEAFF.

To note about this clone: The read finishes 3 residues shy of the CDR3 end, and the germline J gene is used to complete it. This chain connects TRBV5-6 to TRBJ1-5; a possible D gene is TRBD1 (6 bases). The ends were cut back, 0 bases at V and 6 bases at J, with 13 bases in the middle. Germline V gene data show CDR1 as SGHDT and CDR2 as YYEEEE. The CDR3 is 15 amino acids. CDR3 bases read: TGTGCCAGCAGCTTGGGCGGGGGCGACGGTCAGCCC. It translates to CASSLGGGDGQP. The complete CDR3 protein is CASSLGGGDGQPQHF.

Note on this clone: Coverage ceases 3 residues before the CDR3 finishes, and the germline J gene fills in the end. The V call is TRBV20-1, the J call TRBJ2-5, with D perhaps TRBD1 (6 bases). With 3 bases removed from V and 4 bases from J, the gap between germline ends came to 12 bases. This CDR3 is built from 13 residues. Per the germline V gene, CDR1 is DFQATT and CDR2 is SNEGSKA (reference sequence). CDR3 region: CSARSSGAETQYF. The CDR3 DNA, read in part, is TGCAGTGCTAGGTCCTCAGGGGCAGAGACC.

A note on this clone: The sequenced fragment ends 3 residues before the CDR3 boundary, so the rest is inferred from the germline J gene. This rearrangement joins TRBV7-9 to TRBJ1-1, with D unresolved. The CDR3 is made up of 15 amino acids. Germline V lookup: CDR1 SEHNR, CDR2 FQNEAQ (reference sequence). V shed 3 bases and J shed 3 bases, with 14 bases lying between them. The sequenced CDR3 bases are TGTGCCAGCAGCTTGGAGGACTTGGGTTACACTGAA. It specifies CASSLEDLGYTE. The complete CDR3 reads CASSLEDLGYTEAFF.

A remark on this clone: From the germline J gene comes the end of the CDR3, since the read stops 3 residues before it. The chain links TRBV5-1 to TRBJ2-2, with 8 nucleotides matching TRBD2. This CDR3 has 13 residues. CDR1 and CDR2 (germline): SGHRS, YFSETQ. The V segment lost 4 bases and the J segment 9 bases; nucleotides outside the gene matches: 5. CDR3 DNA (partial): TGCGCCAGCAGCCCCACTAGCGGTCGGGAG. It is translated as CASSPTSGRE. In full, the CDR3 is CASSPTSGRELFF.

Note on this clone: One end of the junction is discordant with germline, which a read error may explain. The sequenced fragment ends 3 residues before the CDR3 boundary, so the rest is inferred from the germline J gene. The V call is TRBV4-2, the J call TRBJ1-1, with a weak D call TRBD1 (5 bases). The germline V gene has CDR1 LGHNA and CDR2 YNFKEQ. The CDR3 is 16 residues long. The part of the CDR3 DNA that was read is TGCGCCAGCAGCCAAGATGACCAGGGTCAGAACACTGAA. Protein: CASSQDDQGQNTE. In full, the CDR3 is CASSQDDQGQNTEAFF.

The CDR3 bases that were read are TGTGCCAGCCGAGGGGAGGTTGGTGAAAAA. Translating gives CASRGEVGEK. Given in full, the CDR3 is CASRGEVGEKLFF. The chain carries TRBV2 and TRBJ1-4; D is perhaps TRBD1 (5 bases). The read ends 3 residues early relative to the CDR3; the germline J gene fills the gap. Per germline, CDR1 SNHLY and CDR2 FYNNEI. Trimming cost V 8 bases and J 7 bases, with 14 bases left between them. The CDR3 runs to 13 residues.

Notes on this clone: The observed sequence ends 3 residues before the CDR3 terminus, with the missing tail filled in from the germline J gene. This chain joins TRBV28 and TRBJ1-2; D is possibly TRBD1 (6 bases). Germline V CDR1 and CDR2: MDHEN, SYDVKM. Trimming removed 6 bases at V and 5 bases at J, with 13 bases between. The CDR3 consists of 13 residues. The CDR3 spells CASRSGAAYGYTF. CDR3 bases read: TGTGCCAGCAGGTCAGGGGCCGCATATGGC.

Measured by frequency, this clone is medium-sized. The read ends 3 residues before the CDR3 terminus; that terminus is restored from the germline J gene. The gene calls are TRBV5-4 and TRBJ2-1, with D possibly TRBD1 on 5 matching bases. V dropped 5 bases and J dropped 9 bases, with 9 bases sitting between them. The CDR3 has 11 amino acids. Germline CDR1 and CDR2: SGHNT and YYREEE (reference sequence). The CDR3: CASSQGFEQFF. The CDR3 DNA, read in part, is TGTGCCAGCAGTCAGGGATTTGAG.

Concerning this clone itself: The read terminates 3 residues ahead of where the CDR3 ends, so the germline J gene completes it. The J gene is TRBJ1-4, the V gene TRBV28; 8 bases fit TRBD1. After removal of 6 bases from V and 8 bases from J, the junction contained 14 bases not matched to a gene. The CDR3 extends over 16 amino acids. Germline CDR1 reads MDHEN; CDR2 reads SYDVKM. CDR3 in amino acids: CASSPGTGTVGEKLFF. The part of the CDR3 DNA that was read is TGTGCCAGCAGCCCAGGGACAGGCACCGTAGGGGAAAAA. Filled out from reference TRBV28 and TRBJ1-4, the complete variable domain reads DVKVTQSSRYLVKRTGEKVFLECVQDMDHENMFWYRQDPGLGLRLIYFSYDVKMKEKGDIPEGYSVSREKKERFSLILESASTNQTSMYLCASSPGTGTVGEKLFFGSGTQLSVL.

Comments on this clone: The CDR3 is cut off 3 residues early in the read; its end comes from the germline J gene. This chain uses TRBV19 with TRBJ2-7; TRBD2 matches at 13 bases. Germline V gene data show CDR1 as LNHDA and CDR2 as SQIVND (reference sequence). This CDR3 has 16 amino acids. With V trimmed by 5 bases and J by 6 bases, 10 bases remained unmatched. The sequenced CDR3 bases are TGTGCCAGTAGTCCGAGAGGACTAGCGGGAGCTGGCGAG. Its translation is CASSPRGLAGAGE. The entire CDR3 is CASSPRGLAGAGEQYF.

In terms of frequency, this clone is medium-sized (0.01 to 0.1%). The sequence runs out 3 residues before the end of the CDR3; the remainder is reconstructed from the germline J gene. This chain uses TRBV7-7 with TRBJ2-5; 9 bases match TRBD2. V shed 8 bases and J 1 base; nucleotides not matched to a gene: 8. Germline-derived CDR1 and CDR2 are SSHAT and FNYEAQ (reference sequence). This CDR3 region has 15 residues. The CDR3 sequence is CASCSGSGGQETQYF. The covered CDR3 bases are TGTGCCAGCTGCAGTGGTAGCGGGGGCCAAGAGACC.

The sequenced CDR3 bases are TGTGCCAGCAGTTCAAGACTAGCCCACTCCTACGAG. This gives the protein CASSSRLAHSYE. The whole CDR3 region reads CASSSRLAHSYEQYF. The V and J genes are TRBV28 and TRBJ2-7, with 7 bases matching TRBD2. Read sequence stops 3 residues before the CDR3 end, and the germline J gene provides the missing end. The CDR3 has 15 amino acids. Germline values: CDR1 MDHEN, CDR2 SYDVKM. Unmatched junction bases numbered 6, after V lost 4 bases and J lost 0 bases.

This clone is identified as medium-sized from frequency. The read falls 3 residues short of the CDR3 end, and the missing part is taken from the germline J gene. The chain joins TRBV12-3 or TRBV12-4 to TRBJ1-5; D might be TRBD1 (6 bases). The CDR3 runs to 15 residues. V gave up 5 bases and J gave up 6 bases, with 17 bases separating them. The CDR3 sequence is CASSTGIGQGQPQHF. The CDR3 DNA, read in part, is TGTGCCAGCAGTACAGGGATCGGGCAGGGTCAGCCC.

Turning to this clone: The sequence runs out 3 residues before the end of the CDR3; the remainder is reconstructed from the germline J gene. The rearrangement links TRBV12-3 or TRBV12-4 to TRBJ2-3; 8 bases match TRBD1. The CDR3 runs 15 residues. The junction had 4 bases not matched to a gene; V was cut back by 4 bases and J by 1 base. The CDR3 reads CASSSDRVGTDTQYF. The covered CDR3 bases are TGTGCCAGCAGTTCGGACAGGGTGGGCACAGATACG.

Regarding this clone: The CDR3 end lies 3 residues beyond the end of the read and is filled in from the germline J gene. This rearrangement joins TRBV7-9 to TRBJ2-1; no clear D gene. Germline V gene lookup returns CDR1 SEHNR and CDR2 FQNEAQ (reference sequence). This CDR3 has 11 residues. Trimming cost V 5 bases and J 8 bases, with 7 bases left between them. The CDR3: CASSPLDEQFF. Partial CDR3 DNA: TGTGCCAGCAGCCCCCTTGATGAG.

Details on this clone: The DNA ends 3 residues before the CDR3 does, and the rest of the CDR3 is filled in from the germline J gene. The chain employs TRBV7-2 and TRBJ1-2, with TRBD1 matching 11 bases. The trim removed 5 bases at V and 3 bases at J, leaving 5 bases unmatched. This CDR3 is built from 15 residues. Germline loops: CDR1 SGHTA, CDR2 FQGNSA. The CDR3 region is CASSTRTGGDYGYTF. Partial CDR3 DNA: TGTGCCAGCAGCACAAGGACAGGGGGCGACTATGGC.

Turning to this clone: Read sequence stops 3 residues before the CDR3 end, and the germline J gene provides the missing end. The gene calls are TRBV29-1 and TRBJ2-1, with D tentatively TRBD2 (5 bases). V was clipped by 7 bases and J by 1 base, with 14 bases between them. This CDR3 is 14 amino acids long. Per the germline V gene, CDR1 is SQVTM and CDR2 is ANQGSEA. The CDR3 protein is CSGGPRGSYNEQFF. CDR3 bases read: TGCAGCGGAGGGCCCCGCGGGTCCTACAATGAG.

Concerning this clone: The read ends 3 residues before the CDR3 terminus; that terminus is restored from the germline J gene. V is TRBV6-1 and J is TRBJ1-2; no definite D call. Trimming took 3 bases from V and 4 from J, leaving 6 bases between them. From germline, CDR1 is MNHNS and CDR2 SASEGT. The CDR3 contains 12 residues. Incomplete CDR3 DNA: TGTGCCAGCAGTGAGGGCCCCTATGGC. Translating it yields CASSEGPYG. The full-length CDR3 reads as CASSEGPYGYTF.